Listed here is a single T cell receptor beta chain. Its matching antigen is unknown. This may stem from a read error, because a much larger clone lies one nucleotide away. A second about 6 to 11 cycle PCR used barcoded and J-beta primers. Each CDR3 protein is one row after TCRdb ran MiXCR on the 5' RACE reads. The sample has roughly 900,000 distinct CDR3 sequences; 25% to 35% are singletons. The germline CDR1 and CDR2 sequences are KGHDR and SFDVKD. The CDR3 loop spans 17 amino acids. These data belong to a study of blood T cells in healthy people across ages. Overall study findings and caveats: The unknown donor CMV status may have confounded expanded clonotype changes.

The sample was blood. This rearrangement joins TRBV24-1 to TRBJ2-6; possibly TRBD1 or TRBD2 for D (5 bases each). The clonotype originates from a woman older than 75 in good health. The CDR3 nucleotides are TGTGCCACCAGTGATATACCGGGGCGCTCTGGGGCCAACGTCCGGACTTTC. Its protein product is CATSDIPGRSGANVRTF.